A single sample is the source of the 6 T cell receptor beta chains below, sequenced in a study of identical twins. TCRdb ran MiXCR on the 5' RACE reads and lists one entry per CDR3 protein. Of roughly 1.6 million distinct CDR3 sequences listed, about 32% are singletons. Sequenced input: cord blood. All receptors derive from a newborn girl in good health.

The gene calls are TRBV20-1 and TRBJ2-5; maybe TRBD2 (6 bases). CDR1 is DFQATT and CDR2 is SNEGSKA in the germline V gene (reference sequence). The CDR3 has 14 amino acids. V lost 5 bases to trimming and J lost 6 bases, with 19 bases between them. CDR3: CSAPQLALTQTQYF. In DNA, the CDR3 is TGCAGTGCTCCTCAACTAGCTTTAACGCAGACCCAGTACTTC.

This clonotype has just a few counts. The chain links TRBV24-1 to TRBJ2-1; 9 nucleotides match TRBD2. The CDR3 runs 16 residues. With 3 bases clipped from V and 7 bases from J, the junction kept 9 bases outside the gene matches. Germline V gene lookup returns CDR1 KGHDR and CDR2 SFDVKD. The chain's CDR3 is CATSDTKRGVRNEQFF. The CDR3 region has the DNA TGTGCCACCAGTGATACCAAGCGGGGGGTGCGTAATGAGCAGTTCTTC.

The chain joins TRBV28 to TRBJ2-7, with D maybe TRBD1 (8 bases). This CDR3 is built from 13 residues. V was shortened by 5 bases and J by 10 bases, with 18 bases between the two germline ends. The germline V gene has CDR1 MDHEN and CDR2 SYDVKM. CDR3 residues: CASSKRTGRDQYF. DNA of the CDR3: TGTGCCAGCAGTAAGAGGACAGGGAGGGACCAGTACTTC.

CDR3 amino acids: CASSSDSYMTGELFF. The CDR3 DNA reads TGTGCCAGCAGTTCGGACTCATACATGACCGGGGAGCTGTTTTTT. J is TRBJ2-2 and V is TRBV5-4; tentatively, D is TRBD2 (5 bases). From germline, CDR1 is SGHNT and CDR2 YYREEE (reference sequence). With 5 bases removed from V and 5 bases from J, the gap between germline ends came to 16 bases. This CDR3 contains 15 residues. Drawing the rest from reference TRBV5-4 and TRBJ2-2, the complete variable domain is ETGVTQSPTHLIKTRGQQVTLRCSSQSGHNTVSWYQQALGQGPQFIFQYYREEENGRGNFPPRFSGLQFPNYSSELNVNALELDDSALYLCASSSDSYMTGELFFGEGSRLTVL.

This clonotype was recorded at least ten times. The chain combines TRBV4-2 with TRBJ2-1, with D possibly being TRBD2 (6 bases). The CDR3 spans 15 residues. The V gene lost 1 base and the J gene lost 3 bases, with 10 bases spanning the gap. Germline CDR1 reads LGHNA; CDR2 reads YNFKEQ. As DNA, the CDR3 is TGTGCCAGCAGCCAAGCAACTAGCTACTACAATGAGCAGTTCTTC. Encoded protein: CASSQATSYYNEQFF.

The rearrangement joins TRBV20-1 to TRBJ2-4, with TRBD2 identical over 7 bases. The DNA end favors TRBJ2-5, so the J call may be wrong. The CDR3 runs 14 residues. Germline CDR1 DFQATT, CDR2 SNEGSKA (reference sequence). The CDR3, as DNA: TGCAGTGCTAGCGGGACTACGAACGAAGAGACCCAGTACTTC. Protein sequence: CSASGTTNEETQYF.